Each of the 20 T cell receptor beta chains below was sequenced from the same sample in a study of control samples from healthy donors and cancer patients. Repertoires were generated with immunoSEQ multiplex PCR, while TCRdb's copy carries only in-frame clones and drops some. The data hold around 94,000 clones, with roughly nine tenths observed a single time. The sample comprised blood. The receptors were gathered from a woman aged 50 to 65 in good health.

This clone was seen more than once but under ten times. The chain uses TRBV5-7 and TRBJ2-5; D uncertain. TRBV5-7 is assigned to the ORF class and has an uncertain function. V was pared by 9 bases and J by 1 base, with 4 bases between. CDR3 length: 10 residues. The CDR3 DNA is TGTGCCATCCCCCAAGAGACCCAGTACTTC. Amino acid sequence: CAIPQETQYF.

The rearrangement links TRBV10-3 to TRBJ2-2, with 10 nucleotides matching TRBD1. CDR1 and CDR2 from the germline V gene are ENHRY and SYGVKD. V was clipped by 6 bases and J by 6 bases; unmatched bases: 4. CDR3 length: 14 residues. This CDR3 is CAISSGQGAGELFF. The CDR3 nucleotides are TGTGCCATCAGCTCCGGACAGGGGGCCGGGGAGCTGTTTTTT.

The chain joins TRBV7-6 to TRBJ2-3; D not resolved. The CDR3 has 15 residues. V was cut by 5 bases and J by 3 bases, with 15 bases left in between. The germline CDR1 and CDR2 sequences are SGHVS and FNYEAQ. CDR3 region: CASSRHPDGTDTQYF. For the CDR3, the DNA is TGTGCCAGCAGCCGGCACCCGGACGGAACAGATACGCAGTATTTT.

The chain links TRBV24-1 to TRBJ2-3; the D is unclear. Trimming took off 3 bases at V and 3 bases at J, with 6 bases between the two ends. There are 13 residues in the CDR3. Germline lookup yields CDR1 KGHDR and CDR2 SFDVKD. CDR3 protein: CATSDPGTDTQYF. CDR3 nucleotides: TGTGCCACCAGTGATCCGGGTACAGATACGCAGTATTTT.

V usage is TRBV5-8 and J usage is TRBJ1-5; TRBD1 is a possible D gene (5 bases). CDR1 is SGHTS and CDR2 is YDEGEE in the germline V gene. The V gene lost 4 bases and the J gene lost 2 bases, with 22 bases spanning the gap. This CDR3 has 18 amino acids. The CDR3 reads CASSLHRSGGWGNQPQHF. The CDR3 DNA follows: TGTGCCAGCAGCCTTCACCGATCCGGGGGATGGGGCAATCAGCCCCAGCATTTT.

The chain has TRBV29-1 and TRBJ1-1; TRBD1 aligns across 8 bases. The CDR3 contains 13 residues. Trimming cost V 7 bases and J 1 base; bases outside gene matches: 5. Germline CDR1 and CDR2: SQVTM and ANQGSEA. CDR3 DNA: TGCAGCGGCACACAGGGGGGGAACACTGAAGCTTTCTTT. Amino acid sequence: CSGTQGGNTEAFF.

The V gene is TRBV9, the J gene TRBJ1-3; D perhaps matches TRBD1 (6 bases). Per germline, CDR1 SGDLS and CDR2 YYNGEE. V lost 4 bases and J 0 bases, leaving 14 bases between the germline ends. This CDR3 region has 16 residues. The CDR3 DNA follows: TGTGCCAGCAGCCCGCACAGGGTACTCTCTGGAAACACCATATATTTT. Its protein is CASSPHRVLSGNTIYF.

V and J are TRBV28 and TRBJ2-3; D perhaps matches TRBD1 (6 bases). Trimming stripped 3 bases from V and 6 bases from J, with 22 bases between. Per the germline V gene, CDR1 is MDHEN and CDR2 is SYDVKM. This CDR3 has 17 amino acids. The CDR3 region is CASSFSQGRGGSDTQYF. In nucleotides, the CDR3 is TGTGCCAGCAGTTTTTCCCAGGGGCGCGGCGGGTCTGATACGCAGTATTTT.

J is TRBJ2-3 and V is TRBV7-2; TRBD2 matches 7 bases. The CDR3 has 14 residues. With 5 bases clipped from V and 2 bases from J, the junction kept 4 bases outside the gene matches. The germline V gene has CDR1 SGHTA and CDR2 FQGNSA. CDR3 residues: CASSPGTITDTQYF. CDR3 DNA: TGTGCCAGCAGCCCTGGGACTATCACAGATACGCAGTATTTT.

The chain combines TRBV6-2 or TRBV6-3 with TRBJ2-1; the D gene could be TRBD1 or TRBD2 (5 bases each). In germline, CDR1 is MNHEY, CDR2 SVGEGT. With 1 base removed from V and 12 bases from J, the gap between germline ends came to 16 bases. This CDR3 contains 14 residues. For the CDR3, the DNA is TGTGCCAGCAGTTACTTCGGGGAACCTGGGACGCAGTTCTTC. It specifies CASSYFGEPGTQFF.

The J gene is TRBJ1-3, the V gene TRBV11-3, with D maybe TRBD1 (5 bases). The CDR3 covers 14 residues. The germline gives CDR1 SGHNT, CDR2 YENEEA. V shed 8 bases and J shed 5 bases, with 16 bases lying between them. The CDR3 protein is CASGGAGKRNTIYF. The CDR3 DNA follows: TGTGCCAGCGGAGGGGCAGGGAAAAGAAACACCATATATTTT.

The CDR3 DNA reads as TGTGCCACCCTAACTCGACAGGGCAACTTTAATCAGCCCCAGCATTTT. It yields the protein CATLTRQGNFNQPQHF. This chain uses TRBV28 with TRBJ1-5; 7 bases align to TRBD1. V gave up 10 bases and J gave up 4 bases; unmatched junction bases: 16. CDR1 is MDHEN and CDR2 is SYDVKM in the germline V gene. The CDR3 has 16 amino acids.

The rearrangement links TRBV4-3 to TRBJ1-1, with D unresolved. The CDR3 extends over 15 amino acids. V lost 4 bases, J lost 4 bases, and 16 bases lay in between. The germline V gene encodes CDR1 LGHNA and CDR2 YSLEER. CDR3 residues: CASSPQHATGTEAFF. CDR3 bases: TGCGCCAGCAGCCCTCAGCACGCCACGGGCACTGAAGCTTTCTTT.

The V call is TRBV18, the J call TRBJ2-7; 7 nucleotides match TRBD1. The V and J ends lost 6 bases and 6 bases, in that order; junction bases with no gene match: 8. Germline loops: CDR1 KGHSH, CDR2 LQKENI. This CDR3 has 13 residues. DNA for the CDR3: TGTGCCAGCTCGCCAGACAGGGCGGGCGAGCAGTACTTC. Protein sequence: CASSPDRAGEQYF.

V usage is TRBV18 and J usage is TRBJ1-2, with TRBD1 matching 11 bases. The CDR3 length is 16 residues. Losses at the gene ends were 0 bases for V and 2 bases for J; bases not matched to a gene: 2. Germline V lookup: CDR1 KGHSH, CDR2 LQKENI. This CDR3 is CASSPPGTGGNYGYTF. For the CDR3, the DNA is TGTGCCAGCTCACCACCGGGGACAGGGGGGAACTATGGCTACACCTTC.

The genes are TRBV5-6 and TRBJ2-7, with TRBD2 as a possible D gene (5 bases). Trimming removed 0 bases from V and 4 bases from J, with 23 bases in between. Germline V gene sequence: CDR1 SGHDT, CDR2 YYEEEE. The CDR3 spans 18 residues. The CDR3 DNA sequence: TGTGCCAGCAGCTTGGAAGTCGGGTGGGCAGGAGGACCTTACGAGCAGTACTTC. This translates into CASSLEVGWAGGPYEQYF.

The gene calls are TRBV7-8 and TRBJ1-5; no clear D. Trimming pared 1 base from V and 4 bases from J, leaving 14 bases between. CDR3 length: 16 residues. Germline CDR1 SGHVS, CDR2 FQNEAQ. CDR3 loop: CASSLVRGSTNQPQHF. The DNA for the CDR3 is TGTGCCAGCAGCTTAGTGAGAGGGTCCACTAATCAGCCCCAGCATTTT.

The rearrangement joins TRBV12-3 or TRBV12-4 to TRBJ1-1; 7 bases align to TRBD1. This CDR3 region has 13 residues. J was trimmed by 2 bases and V by 5 bases; bases with no gene match: 2. CDR3 coding DNA: TGTGCCAGCAGTGGGACAGTAAACACTGAAGCTTTCTTT. Protein: CASSGTVNTEAFF.

The V call is TRBV21-1, the J call TRBJ1-6. TRBV21-1 is a pseudogene segment. This CDR3 spans 14 amino acids. In nucleotides, the CDR3 is TGTGCCAGCAGCTGCGTAGGGTGGCATTCACCCCTCCACTTT. Translation: CASSCVGWHSPLHF.

The chain is built from TRBV6-1 and TRBJ1-1; D remains ambiguous. CDR3 size: 13 residues. Between the trimmed V and J ends, which lost 7 bases and 5 bases, there was a span of 14 bases. Per the germline V gene, CDR1 is MNHNS and CDR2 is SASEGT. The DNA for the CDR3 is TGTGCCAGCACCTTTCGTGTCGGTACTGAAGCTTTCTTT. Encoded protein: CASTFRVGTEAFF.